The clone carrying this TCR beta chain was found a few times. The antigen is undetermined. The source of the sample is a study of T cell responses to AZD1222 COVID-19 vaccine. Broader study findings: CD4 TCRs associated with vaccination spanned spike, dominating at 160-218 and 743-854. Donors, mostly white British, included more females; clonal diversity was possibly underestimated. Repertoires in all cases were sampled only once the peak T cell response had passed. A reported finding is that nearly half of spike-specific TCRs target unmutated variant regions.

CDR3 size: 13 residues. Germline CDR1 ENHRY, CDR2 SYGVKD. Unmatched junction bases numbered 5, after V lost 6 bases and J lost 5 bases. Assay: immunoSEQ multiplex PCR; the TCRdb copy retains only in-frame clones and omits some. The table shows approximately 74,000 clones, with roughly 88% occurring only once. J is TRBJ2-5 and V is TRBV10-3, with 8 bases that match TRBD2. This specimen consisted of peripheral blood, obtained on day 0 of AZD1222 vaccination. The receptor comes from an adult in good health. In DNA form, the CDR3 reads TGTGCCATCAGCCAAAGCGGGGGTGAGACCCAGTACTTC. It translates to CAISQSGGETQYF.